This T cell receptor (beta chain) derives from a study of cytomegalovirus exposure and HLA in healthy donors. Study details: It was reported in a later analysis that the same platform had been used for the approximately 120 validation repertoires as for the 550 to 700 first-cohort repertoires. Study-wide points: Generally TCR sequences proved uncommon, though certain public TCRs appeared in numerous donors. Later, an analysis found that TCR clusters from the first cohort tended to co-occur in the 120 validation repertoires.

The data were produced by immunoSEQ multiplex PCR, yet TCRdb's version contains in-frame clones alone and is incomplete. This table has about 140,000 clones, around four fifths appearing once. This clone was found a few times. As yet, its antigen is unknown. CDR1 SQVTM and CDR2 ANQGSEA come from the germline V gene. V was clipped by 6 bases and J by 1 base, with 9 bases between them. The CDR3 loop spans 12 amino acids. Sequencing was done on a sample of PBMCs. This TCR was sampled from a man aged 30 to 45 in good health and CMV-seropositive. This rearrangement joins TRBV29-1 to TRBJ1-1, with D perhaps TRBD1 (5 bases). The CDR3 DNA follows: TGCAGCGTGGGGCAGTCGAACACTGAAGCTTTCTTT. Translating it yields CSVGQSNTEAFF.